Below, 31 T cell receptor beta chains from the same sample are listed, as sequenced in a study of T cell responses to AZD1222 COVID-19 vaccine. Assay used: immunoSEQ multiplex PCR; TCRdb lists only in-frame clones, some missing. The sample has approximately 130,000 clones, about 93% seen once. The sequences come from peripheral blood, collected 28 days after the second dose of the MenACWY control vaccine. Receptors originate from an adult who received the MenACWY meningococcal vaccine as a control.

The chain carries TRBV7-3 and TRBJ2-3; 7 bases are a match to TRBD1. The V and J ends lost 6 bases and 6 bases, in that order; junction bases with no gene match: 3. CDR3 size: 12 residues. Germline V gives CDR1 SGHTA, CDR2 FQGTGA. The CDR3 reads CASRAQGDTQYF. CDR3 coding DNA: TGTGCCAGCAGAGCACAGGGGGATACGCAGTATTTT.

The chain combines TRBV9 with TRBJ1-2; D not certain. In germline, CDR1 is SGDLS, CDR2 YYNGEE. The CDR3 is 13 residues long. V was cut by 0 bases and J by 3 bases, with 6 bases left in between. CDR3 region: CASSVGDDYGYTF. CDR3 sequence (DNA): TGTGCCAGCAGCGTAGGCGATGACTATGGCTACACCTTC.

This chain links TRBV10-1 with TRBJ2-3, with a possible D match to TRBD1 (6 bases). The ends were cut back, 2 bases at V and 5 bases at J, with 11 bases in the middle. This CDR3 comprises 14 residues. CDR1 WNHNN and CDR2 SYGVQD come from the germline V gene (reference sequence). The CDR3 nucleotides are TGCGCCAGCAGTGAGGCACAGGGATTAGATACGCAGTATTTT. It encodes CASSEAQGLDTQYF.

V and J are TRBV2 and TRBJ1-1, with TRBD1 as a possible D gene (5 bases). Per the germline V gene, CDR1 is SNHLY and CDR2 is FYNNEI. CDR3 length equals 13 residues. Trimming cost V 3 bases and J 6 bases, with 11 bases left between them. This chain's CDR3 is CASSEGVWAEAFF. CDR3 sequence (DNA): TGTGCCAGCAGTGAGGGGGTTTGGGCTGAAGCTTTCTTT.

This chain joins TRBV19 and TRBJ1-2; 8 nucleotides agree with TRBD1. J gave up 2 bases and V 5 bases, and 7 bases lay outside the gene matches. Germline CDR1 and CDR2: LNHDA and SQIVND (reference sequence). CDR3 length: 15 residues. CDR3 DNA sequence: TGTGCCAGTAGTGGCCCCAGGGGGCAAAACTATGGCTACACCTTC. This gives the protein CASSGPRGQNYGYTF. The whole variable domain, remainder taken from reference TRBV19 and TRBJ1-2, is DGGITQSPKYLFRKEGQNVTLSCEQNLNHDAMYWYRQDPGQGLRLIYYSQIVNDFQKGDIAEGYSVSREKKESFPLTVTSAQKNPTAFYLCASSGPRGQNYGYTFGSGTRLTVV.

This chain connects TRBV11-2 to TRBJ1-6; D not certain. With 1 base removed from V and 7 bases from J, the gap between germline ends came to 14 bases. This CDR3 region has 16 residues. The germline V gene has CDR1 SGHAT and CDR2 FQNNGV. CDR3 amino acids: CASSLGYGVNNSPLHF. The CDR3 region has the DNA TGTGCCAGCAGCTTAGGGTATGGGGTGAACAATTCACCCCTCCACTTT.

This chain joins TRBV6-2 or TRBV6-3 and TRBJ2-6; D is perhaps TRBD2 (6 bases). The CDR3 has 13 residues. Germline CDR1 and CDR2: MNHEY and SVGEGT. V shed 2 bases and J shed 10 bases, with 9 bases lying between them. This chain's CDR3 is CASSYQGGNVLTF. CDR3 coding DNA: TGTGCCAGCAGTTACCAGGGAGGAAACGTCCTGACTTTC.

The J gene is TRBJ1-2, the V gene TRBV24-1; D remains unclear. The CDR3 runs to 12 residues. CDR1 KGHDR and CDR2 SFDVKD come from the germline V gene. V lost 6 bases and J 2 bases, leaving 6 bases between the germline ends. CDR3 protein: CATSLSNYGYTF. Here the CDR3 DNA reads TGTGCCACCAGTCTTTCAAACTATGGCTACACCTTC.

The genes are TRBV28 and TRBJ1-5; 7 bases match TRBD1. After removal of 5 bases from V and 4 bases from J, the junction contained 5 bases not matched to a gene. Per the germline V gene, CDR1 is MDHEN and CDR2 is SYDVKM. The CDR3 length is 14 residues. The CDR3 loop reads CASSNRQGNQPQHF. CDR3 nucleotide sequence: TGTGCCAGCAGTAATCGACAGGGAAATCAGCCCCAGCATTTT.

This clone was recorded once. The chain combines TRBV6-5 with TRBJ2-3, with D possibly being TRBD1 (5 bases). The germline gives CDR1 MNHEY, CDR2 SVGAGI. The CDR3 is 15 residues long. V lost 7 bases and J 4 bases, leaving 18 bases between the germline ends. The CDR3 reads CASTPQGVGPDTQYF. The CDR3 region has the DNA TGTGCCAGCACCCCTCAAGGGGTGGGGCCAGATACGCAGTATTTT.

Only one count was recorded for this clone. J is TRBJ1-2 and V is TRBV5-6; tentative D call: TRBD1 (5 bases). Germline loops: CDR1 SGHDT, CDR2 YYEEEE. CDR3 length equals 14 residues. V lost 0 bases to trimming and J lost 4 bases, with 10 bases between them. This CDR3 is CASSLAGGGYGYTF. CDR3 coding DNA: TGTGCCAGCAGCTTGGCGGGGGGAGGCTATGGCTACACCTTC.

The count of this clone is one. The chain is built from TRBV19 and TRBJ2-7, with D hard to call. V was shortened by 5 bases and J by 0 bases, with 14 bases between the two germline ends. This CDR3 has 15 residues. CDR1 is LNHDA, CDR2 SQIVND, per germline (reference sequence). This CDR3 is CASSYGVSSSYEQYF. DNA for the CDR3: TGTGCCAGTAGTTATGGGGTATCCTCCTCCTACGAGCAGTACTTC.

A single count supports this clone. V and J are TRBV3-1 (or the pseudogene TRBV3-2) and TRBJ2-4, with 13 positions matching TRBD2. CDR1 is LGHDT, CDR2 YNNKEL, per germline (reference sequence). The CDR3 runs to 16 residues. V gave up 2 bases and J gave up 4 bases; unmatched junction bases: 2. The CDR3 nucleotides read TGTGCCAGCAGCCAACGGACTAGCGGGAGTAAAAACATTCAGTACTTC. It encodes CASSQRTSGSKNIQYF.

This chain links TRBV4-2 with TRBJ2-1; the D is unclear. The CDR3 covers 13 residues. Trimming removed 11 bases at V and 1 base at J, with 12 bases between. Germline values: CDR1 LGHNA, CDR2 YNFKEQ. In DNA, the CDR3 is TGTGCCGGCGCAAACGGTTCCTACAATGAGCAGTTCTTC. Translated, it gives CAGANGSYNEQFF.

This chain connects TRBV5-1 to TRBJ1-2, with D perhaps TRBD1 (5 bases). V lost 0 bases to trimming and J lost 2 bases, with 5 bases between them. This CDR3 has 13 residues. Germline V gene data show CDR1 as SGHRS and CDR2 as YFSETQ. The DNA of the CDR3 is TGCGCCAGCAGCTTGGGACAGAACTATGGCTACACCTTC. It is translated as CASSLGQNYGYTF.

The chain couples TRBV14 to TRBJ1-6, with D possibly TRBD1 on 6 matching bases. The CDR3 runs to 15 residues. The germline V gene encodes CDR1 SGHDN and CDR2 FVKESK. V shed 4 bases and J shed 7 bases, with 14 bases lying between them. CDR3 protein: CASSPSRGVNSPLHF. In nucleotides, the CDR3 is TGTGCCAGCAGCCCCTCCAGGGGAGTAAATTCACCCCTCCACTTT.

As regards this clone: A much larger clone sits a single nucleotide away, making a read error possible. The chain is built from TRBV5-1 and TRBJ2-5; D perhaps matches TRBD2 (6 bases). V lost 7 bases to trimming and J lost 3 bases, with 13 bases between them. Germline CDR1 and CDR2: SGHRS and YFSETQ. The CDR3 totals 13 residues. The CDR3 spells CASAGRGEETQYF. In DNA form, the CDR3 reads TGCGCCAGCGCGGGACGGGGAGAAGAGACCCAGTACTTC.

The rearrangement uses TRBV6-5 and TRBJ2-5; no clear D gene. The CDR3 runs to 15 residues. Germline V lookup: CDR1 MNHEY, CDR2 SVGAGI. The ends were cut back, 0 bases at V and 0 bases at J, with 8 bases in the middle. The CDR3 region has the DNA TGTGCCAGCAGTTACTCCTCGGCACACCAAGAGACCCAGTACTTC. Its translation: CASSYSSAHQETQYF.

For the CDR3, the DNA is TGTGCCAGCAGCCAGCCCCCCCACCCCCCCCCAAACAGGGGGCGCAGGACTGAAGCTTTCTTT. Residues: CASSQPPHPPPNRGRRTEAFF. The V and J genes are TRBV9 and TRBJ1-1, with 9 bases matching TRBD1. J gave up 5 bases and V 4 bases, and 27 bases lay outside the gene matches. The CDR3 length is 21 residues. CDR1 SGDLS and CDR2 YYNGEE come from the germline V gene. The whole variable domain, remainder taken from reference TRBV9 and TRBJ1-1, is DSGVTQTPKHLITATGQRVTLRCSPRSGDLSVYWYQQSLDQGLQFLIQYYNGEERAKGNILERFSAQQFPDLHSELNLSSLELGDSALYFCASSQPPHPPPNRGRRTEAFFGQGTRLTVV.

V and J are TRBV20-1 and TRBJ2-1; D is undetermined. Trimming left V 2 bases short and J 5 bases short, with 1 base between. The CDR3 length is 10 residues. Germline V gives CDR1 DFQATT, CDR2 SNEGSKA (reference sequence). CDR3: CSARHNEQFF. Here the CDR3 DNA reads TGCAGTGCTAGACACAATGAGCAGTTCTTC.

V usage is TRBV7-3 and J usage is TRBJ2-3, with a tentative D call TRBD1 (6 bases). The CDR3 is made up of 14 amino acids. V shed 4 bases and J shed 2 bases, with 10 bases lying between them. The germline V gene encodes CDR1 SGHTA and CDR2 FQGTGA. The CDR3 sequence is CASSSNRVTDTQYF. CDR3 nucleotides: TGTGCCAGCAGCTCAAACAGGGTCACAGATACGCAGTATTTT.

This clone has only a few counts. The J gene is TRBJ1-4, the V gene TRBV11-2; D possibly corresponds to TRBD1 (6 bases). The CDR3 has 14 residues. Germline assignment: CDR1 SGHAT and CDR2 FQNNGV. The V gene lost 5 bases and the J gene lost 11 bases, with 18 bases spanning the gap. The CDR3 sequence: CASSPSSGQGKLFF. CDR3 nucleotide sequence: TGTGCCAGCAGCCCTAGTTCCGGGCAGGGGAAACTGTTTTTT.

The chain joins TRBV5-6 to TRBJ2-5; perhaps TRBD1 as D (6 bases). From germline, CDR1 is SGHDT and CDR2 YYEEEE. Trimming took off 4 bases at V and 0 bases at J, with 16 bases between the two ends. The CDR3 runs to 16 residues. The CDR3 protein is CASSDPGHRYQETQYF. The CDR3 region has the DNA TGTGCCAGCAGCGACCCGGGACATCGGTACCAAGAGACCCAGTACTTC.

CDR3: CASSQAGQTNQPQHF. Here the CDR3 DNA reads TGTGCCAGCAGCCAAGCGGGTCAGACGAATCAGCCCCAGCATTTT. The genes are TRBV5-4 and TRBJ1-5; D unclear. V lost 4 bases, J lost 4 bases, and 15 bases lay in between. This CDR3 comprises 15 residues. Germline CDR1 reads SGHNT; CDR2 reads YYREEE (reference sequence).

CDR3: CATSDLGGGLSSGELFF. The CDR3 region has the DNA TGTGCCACCAGTGATTTGGGCGGGGGTCTCTCGTCCGGGGAGCTGTTTTTT. The chain carries TRBV24-1 and TRBJ2-2; 7 positions agree with TRBD2. Losses at the gene ends were 0 bases for V and 6 bases for J; bases not matched to a gene: 9. CDR3 length: 17 residues. CDR1 is KGHDR, CDR2 SFDVKD, per germline.

The J gene is TRBJ2-7, the V gene TRBV7-9, with TRBD2 identical over 8 bases. V was pared by 2 bases and J by 6 bases, with 9 bases of the junction left unmatched. This CDR3 region has 15 residues. Germline V gene sequence: CDR1 SEHNR, CDR2 FQNEAQ (reference sequence). The chain's CDR3 is CASSLSGGRSGEQYF. The CDR3 DNA sequence: TGTGCCAGCAGCTTAAGTGGCGGGAGGTCCGGCGAGCAGTACTTC.

This chain uses TRBV2 with TRBJ2-7; D might be TRBD1 (7 bases). CDR3 length: 13 residues. Trimming took 6 bases from V and 4 from J, leaving 13 bases between them. Germline V gene data show CDR1 as SNHLY and CDR2 as FYNNEI. CDR3 loop: CASRQGGSYEQYF. DNA of the CDR3: TGTGCCAGCAGGCAGGGGGGCTCGTACGAGCAGTACTTC.

This clone was recorded once. The V call is TRBV5-6, the J call TRBJ1-2; the match to TRBD1 covers 10 bases. Losses at the gene ends were 5 bases for V and 4 bases for J; bases not matched to a gene: 5. Germline loops: CDR1 SGHDT, CDR2 YYEEEE. The CDR3 contains 14 residues. In DNA, the CDR3 is TGTGCCAGCAGAAAGGACAGGGGGAGCTATGGCTACACCTTC. Its translation: CASRKDRGSYGYTF.

This clone was detected only a few times. This chain uses TRBV19 with TRBJ1-6, with 9 bases fitting TRBD1. J gave up 8 bases and V 5 bases, and 7 bases lay outside the gene matches. This CDR3 comprises 15 residues. Per germline, CDR1 LNHDA and CDR2 SQIVND (reference sequence). The CDR3 DNA follows: TGTGCCAGTAGTGTCCGGACAGGGGAATATTCACCCCTCCACTTT. It is translated as CASSVRTGEYSPLHF.

The rearrangement uses TRBV30 and TRBJ2-1; TRBD2 matches at 7 bases. Trimming at V came to 3 bases and at J to 5 bases, leaving 7 bases not matched to a gene. The V gene's germline CDR1 is GTSNPN and CDR2 SVGIG (reference sequence). The CDR3 runs 14 residues. CDR3: CAWRPGTKNNEQFF. CDR3 sequence (DNA): TGTGCCTGGAGGCCCGGGACTAAAAACAATGAGCAGTTCTTC.

The chain carries TRBV7-9 and TRBJ2-5; TRBD1 or TRBD2 may be the D gene (5 bases each). The V gene lost 2 bases and the J gene lost 1 base, with 11 bases spanning the gap. CDR1 is SEHNR and CDR2 is FQNEAQ in the germline V gene (reference sequence). The CDR3 contains 15 residues. This CDR3 reads CASSLMAGGQETQYF. The CDR3 DNA is TGTGCCAGCAGCTTAATGGCTGGGGGCCAAGAGACCCAGTACTTC.